This T cell receptor (beta chain) comes out of a study of cytomegalovirus exposure and HLA in healthy donors. TCRdb's table, derived via immunoSEQ multiplex PCR, lists solely in-frame clones and lacks some. The sample gives some 110,000 clones, approximately 94% of which show up once; 1% to 1.5% is in the top ten. J gave up 0 bases and V 2 bases, and 18 bases lay outside the gene matches. The CDR3 runs 21 residues. Per the germline V gene, CDR1 is SGHRS and CDR2 is YFSETQ. The sample comprised PBMCs. This rearrangement joins TRBV5-1 to TRBJ1-4; 8 nucleotides align to TRBD1. The sequence was collected from a woman between 18 and 29 years old in good health and CMV-seronegative. The CDR3 bases are TGCGCCAGCAGCTTTACGGGACAGGTATTTTCTTCTGTAACAACTAATGAAAAACTGTTTTTT. As protein: CASSFTGQVFSSVTTNEKLFF. Supplemented by reference TRBV5-1 and TRBJ1-4, the full variable domain reads KAGVTQTPRYLIKTRGQQVTLSCSPISGHRSVSWYQQTPGQGLQFLFEYFSETQRNKGNFPGRFSGRQFSNSRSEMNVSTLELGDSALYLCASSFTGQVFSSVTTNEKLFFGSGTQLSVL.